A single sample gave rise to the 23 T cell receptor beta chains below, sequenced in a study of response to subunit inactivated influenza vaccine. TCRdb analysed the RT-PCR reads with MiXCR anew, one entry per CDR3 protein. This sample has roughly 570,000 distinct CDR3 sequences; less than 15% occur once, and the top ten carry 11%. The material sequenced was PBMCs from blood, taken about 12 days after vaccination. All receptors derive from a man in his forties or fifties who received an inactivated influenza vaccine.

This clonotype was counted a few times. The chain carries TRBV6-2 or TRBV6-3 and TRBJ1-2; no clear D. The V gene's germline CDR1 is MNHEY and CDR2 SVGEGT. V dropped 2 bases and J dropped 4 bases, with 14 bases sitting between them. The CDR3 length is 15 residues. The CDR3 protein is CASSYNSLGSYGYTF. CDR3 nucleotide sequence: TGTGCCAGCAGTTACAATTCTCTGGGTTCCTATGGCTACACCTTC.

There are many counts of this clonotype. This chain joins TRBV20-1 and TRBJ2-7; the D gene is possibly TRBD2 (6 bases). The CDR3 is 14 residues long. Per the germline V gene, CDR1 is DFQATT and CDR2 is SNEGSKA (reference sequence). V shed 0 bases and J shed 7 bases, with 16 bases lying between them. The CDR3 loop is CSAREGGVGDEQYF. CDR3 in DNA: TGCAGTGCTAGAGAAGGAGGGGTTGGGGATGAGCAGTACTTC.

V is TRBV5-1 and J is TRBJ1-1, with D maybe TRBD1 (6 bases). The CDR3 covers 16 residues. V lost 0 bases to trimming and J lost 0 bases, with 12 bases between them. CDR1 and CDR2 from the germline V gene are SGHRS and YFSETQ. As DNA, the CDR3 is TGCGCCAGCAGCTTGGTAGGGGGGCCTATGAACACTGAAGCTTTCTTT. Residues: CASSLVGGPMNTEAFF. Together with reference TRBV5-1 and TRBJ1-1, the CDR3 gives the full variable domain: KAGVTQTPRYLIKTRGQQVTLSCSPISGHRSVSWYQQTPGQGLQFLFEYFSETQRNKGNFPGRFSGRQFSNSRSEMNVSTLELGDSALYLCASSLVGGPMNTEAFFGQGTRLTVV.

The chain is built from TRBV4-3 and TRBJ2-3; D unresolved. Germline CDR1 reads LGHNA; CDR2 reads YSLEER. This CDR3 region has 12 residues. Deletions cut 0 bases from V and 7 bases from J, with 5 bases between. CDR3 loop: CASSQDRYTQYF. In nucleotides, the CDR3 is TGCGCCAGCAGCCAAGATCGGTATACGCAGTATTTT.

A few counts support this clonotype. The chain employs TRBV6-1 and TRBJ2-2; TRBD1 might be the D (5 bases). Germline V gene sequence: CDR1 MNHNS, CDR2 SASEGT. The CDR3 length is 16 residues. V was trimmed by 5 bases and J by 5 bases, leaving 18 bases between them. For the CDR3, the DNA is TGTGCCAGCAGTCTCAGGGCTCAAAAGGGGACCGGGGAGCTGTTTTTT. Translating gives CASSLRAQKGTGELFF.

V usage is TRBV6-5 and J usage is TRBJ1-5; 9 bases line up with TRBD1. J lost 0 bases, V lost 2 bases, and 11 bases had no gene match. The CDR3 runs to 19 residues. Germline-derived CDR1 and CDR2 are MNHEY and SVGAGI. The CDR3: CASSYNRPGQGYSNQPQHF. The DNA for the CDR3 is TGTGCCAGCAGTTACAACCGACCGGGACAGGGTTATAGCAATCAGCCCCAGCATTTT.

This clonotype appeared a few times. The chain joins TRBV28 to TRBJ2-7; D not certain. V lost 3 bases, J lost 5 bases, and 8 bases lay in between. There are 12 residues in the CDR3. Germline CDR1 is MDHEN and CDR2 is SYDVKM. Here the CDR3 reads CASSLINDEQYF. For the CDR3, the DNA is TGTGCCAGCAGTTTGATCAACGACGAGCAGTACTTC.

V is TRBV25-1 and J is TRBJ2-1; D is unresolved. Between the trimmed V and J ends, which lost 1 base and 8 bases, there was a span of 9 bases. Germline-derived CDR1 and CDR2 are MGHDK and SYGVNS. The CDR3 is 13 residues long. The CDR3 nucleotides read TGTGCCAGCAGTGAATCTAATAACGATGAGCAGTTCTTC. Amino acid sequence: CASSESNNDEQFF.

In this sample, this clonotype turned up many times. The chain carries TRBV12-3 or TRBV12-4 and TRBJ2-1, with 10 positions matching TRBD1. V trimming: 6 bases; J trimming: 4 bases; junction bases outside the gene matches: 6. This CDR3 is built from 15 residues. CDR3 DNA: TGTGCCAGCAGATTCGGACAGGGGGAGTACAATGAGCAGTTCTTC. Translation: CASRFGQGEYNEQFF.

This clonotype came up a few times. The rearrangement links TRBV29-1 to TRBJ1-1; possible D gene TRBD1, 6 bases. This CDR3 has 13 residues. The V and J ends lost 4 bases and 3 bases respectively, with 12 bases between them. Germline V gives CDR1 SQVTM, CDR2 ANQGSEA. CDR3 in amino acids: CSVGSRQDTEAFF. In DNA form, the CDR3 reads TGCAGCGTTGGAAGCCGACAGGACACTGAAGCTTTCTTT.

This clonotype was found a few times. The rearrangement uses TRBV20-1 and TRBJ2-3, with 11 bases identical to TRBD1. Germline lookup yields CDR1 DFQATT and CDR2 SNEGSKA (reference sequence). CDR3 length: 15 residues. Trimming at V came to 6 bases and at J to 5 bases, leaving 10 bases not matched to a gene. The DNA for the CDR3 is TGCAGTGCCCGCTGGGACAGGGGGGCGGAAGATACGCAGTATTTT. This translates into CSARWDRGAEDTQYF.

The chain uses TRBV7-9 and TRBJ1-6; D may be TRBD1 (5 bases). This CDR3 is built from 14 residues. Germline lookup yields CDR1 SEHNR and CDR2 FQNEAQ (reference sequence). V was shortened by 5 bases and J by 7 bases, with 12 bases between the two germline ends. This CDR3 is CASSRDSRNSPLHF. The CDR3 nucleotides are TGTGCCAGCAGCCGAGACAGCAGAAATTCACCCCTCCACTTT.

This clonotype was counted a few times. V gene TRBV10-3 combines with J gene TRBJ1-2; no definite D call. V was clipped by 0 bases and J by 4 bases, with 9 bases between them. Germline V lookup: CDR1 ENHRY, CDR2 SYGVKD. The CDR3 consists of 14 residues. This CDR3 is CAISESTEVYGYTF. For the CDR3, the DNA is TGTGCCATCAGTGAGTCTACAGAAGTCTATGGCTACACCTTC.

This clonotype was counted at least ten times. The J gene is TRBJ1-1, the V gene TRBV5-1, with D possibly being TRBD1 (5 bases). The CDR3 consists of 15 residues. The V gene's germline CDR1 is SGHRS and CDR2 YFSETQ. Trimming stripped 2 bases from V and 0 bases from J, with 11 bases between. CDR3 in amino acids: CASSFGGIMNTEAFF. The CDR3 DNA sequence: TGCGCCAGCAGCTTCGGGGGAATAATGAACACTGAAGCTTTCTTT. Filled out from reference TRBV5-1 and TRBJ1-1, the complete variable domain reads KAGVTQTPRYLIKTRGQQVTLSCSPISGHRSVSWYQQTPGQGLQFLFEYFSETQRNKGNFPGRFSGRQFSNSRSEMNVSTLELGDSALYLCASSFGGIMNTEAFFGQGTRLTVV.

The rearrangement links TRBV13 to TRBJ2-1; TRBD2 might be the D (5 bases). The CDR3 covers 14 residues. Germline lookup yields CDR1 PRHDT and CDR2 FYEKMQ (reference sequence). Trimming pared 5 bases from V and 4 bases from J, leaving 12 bases between. The CDR3 DNA sequence: TGTGCCAGCAGCACCGGACTGGGATACAATGAGCAGTTCTTC. Encoded protein: CASSTGLGYNEQFF.

V is TRBV6-5 and J is TRBJ2-3, with unresolved D. Trimming cost V 4 bases and J 2 bases, with 13 bases left between them. The CDR3 sequence is 15 residues long. Germline V gene lookup returns CDR1 MNHEY and CDR2 SVGAGI. The DNA for the CDR3 is TGTGCCAGCAGTTGGGGTGGGCGGACCACAGATACGCAGTATTTT. Amino acids: CASSWGGRTTDTQYF.

This clonotype was observed a handful of times. V and J are TRBV5-1 and TRBJ1-1; 7 positions agree with TRBD1. Trimming removed 4 bases from V and 6 bases from J; junction bases left unmatched: 6. CDR1 SGHRS and CDR2 YFSETQ come from the germline V gene. CDR3 length: 13 residues. CDR3 DNA: TGCGCCAGCAGCCCTAAAGACAGGGCTGAAGCTTTCTTT. As protein: CASSPKDRAEAFF.

This clonotype was seen a few times. This chain links TRBV6-2 or TRBV6-3 with TRBJ1-2, with 7 bases aligning to TRBD1. The CDR3 loop spans 13 amino acids. The germline V gene encodes CDR1 MNHEY and CDR2 SVGEGT. J lost 7 bases, V lost 2 bases, and 4 bases had no gene match. The DNA for the CDR3 is TGTGCCAGCAGTTACGGACAGGCGGGTGGCTACACCTTC. The encoded protein is CASSYGQAGGYTF.

V gene TRBV10-2 combines with J gene TRBJ2-5; D not resolved. Trimming shortened V by 7 bases and J by 3 bases, and 6 bases separated the two germline ends. Germline V gives CDR1 WSHSY, CDR2 SAAADI. The CDR3 contains 11 residues. CDR3 amino acids: CASKREETQYF. Written as DNA, the CDR3 is TGCGCCAGCAAAAGGGAAGAGACCCAGTACTTC.

Many counts were recorded for this clonotype. The chain carries TRBV12-3 or TRBV12-4 and TRBJ1-1; D is possibly TRBD1 (6 bases). With 6 bases removed from V and 1 base from J, the gap between germline ends came to 18 bases. This CDR3 spans 16 amino acids. The CDR3 sequence is CASSGGWPDRNTEAFF. The DNA of the CDR3 is TGTGCCAGCAGCGGGGGGTGGCCGGACAGGAACACTGAAGCTTTCTTT.

This clonotype has at least ten counts. The chain couples TRBV4-3 to TRBJ2-3; TRBD2 agrees at 9 bases. The CDR3 has 18 residues. With 0 bases clipped from V and 3 bases from J, the junction kept 10 bases outside the gene matches. Germline CDR1 LGHNA, CDR2 YSLEER. The CDR3 protein is CASSQEFFSGGATDTQYF. For the CDR3, the DNA is TGCGCCAGCAGCCAAGAATTTTTTAGCGGGGGAGCTACAGATACGCAGTATTTT.

The sample holds a few counts of this clonotype. V usage is TRBV30 and J usage is TRBJ2-4, with D perhaps matching TRBD1 or TRBD2 (5 bases each). This CDR3 region has 17 residues. V lost 8 bases and J lost 8, with 31 bases in between. The germline V gene encodes CDR1 GTSNPN and CDR2 SVGIG (reference sequence). The CDR3 nucleotides are TGTGCCGGCGAAGGGTCCCCCCGGGACCAAAAGTCGGACATTCAGTACTTC. Residues: CAGEGSPRDQKSDIQYF.

This chain joins TRBV7-2 and TRBJ2-3, with D perhaps TRBD1 (7 bases). Trimming removed 5 bases from V and 2 bases from J, with 20 bases in between. This CDR3 comprises 17 residues. Germline V gives CDR1 SGHTA, CDR2 FQGNSA. CDR3 nucleotide sequence: TGTGCCAGCAGCCCCCGAGCGGGCAGGGGGTACACAGATACGCAGTATTTT. Its protein product is CASSPRAGRGYTDTQYF.